The 2 T cell receptor beta chains listed next were all sequenced from one sample in a study of cytomegalovirus exposure and HLA in healthy donors (dated by TCRdb to about 2017). The receptor library was made with the immunoSEQ multiplex PCR assay. For the multiplex PCR, a mixture combining 60 forward primers for TCR Vbeta segments and 13 reverse primers for TCR Jbeta segments was used. The table comes from immuneACCESS by way of TCRdb, which keeps in-frame sequences with V and J called. Part of the clones is missing from these tables; in studies checked, under half for an unresolved V gene and the rest for unknown reasons. The table for this sample lists approximately 110,000 clones; approximately 80% of them were counted only once. 22% of the sample belongs to the ten largest clones. Sequencing input: PBMCs. These receptors came from a man under 40 in good health and CMV-seropositive.

The chain couples TRBV11-2 to TRBJ1-6, with TRBD1 as a possible D gene (5 bases). The CDR3 consists of 15 residues. Germline CDR1 is SGHAT and CDR2 is FQNNGV. Trimming took 1 base from V and 9 from J, leaving 13 bases between them. The CDR3 DNA is TGTGCCAGCAGCTTAGTAGGAGGGGAGGCTTCACCCCTCCACTTT. Its protein product is CASSLVGGEASPLHF.

The J gene is TRBJ2-1, the V gene TRBV4-2; 13 bases line up with TRBD2. Germline CDR1 LGHNA, CDR2 YNFKEQ. J gave up 7 bases and V 4 bases, and 4 bases lay outside the gene matches. The CDR3 consists of 15 residues. For the CDR3, the DNA is TGTGCCAGCAGCCTCGGACTAGCGGGAGTTAATGAGCAGTTCTTC. Translating gives CASSLGLAGVNEQFF.